These 22 T cell receptor beta chains share one sample of origin, sequenced in a study of identifying expanded T cells in peripheral blood. The protocol was immunoSEQ multiplex PCR, while the TCRdb copy is restricted to in-frame clones and leaves out a portion. The table lists around 90,000 clones, about 91% of them singletons. The sequenced sample was blood. The receptors were sampled from a person aged 18 to 75 in good health.

The chain employs TRBV6-5 and TRBJ1-4; D unresolved. V dropped 2 bases and J dropped 0 bases, with 7 bases sitting between them. Germline CDR1 and CDR2: MNHEY and SVGAGI. The CDR3 is made up of 15 amino acids. The CDR3 sequence is CASSYRAATNEKLFF. DNA for the CDR3: TGTGCCAGCAGTTACAGGGCTGCAACTAATGAAAAACTGTTTTTT.

CDR3 residues: CASSRGQGNTEAFF. CDR3 in DNA: TGCGCCAGCAGCAGGGGACAGGGAAACACTGAAGCTTTCTTT. The chain recombines TRBV5-1 with TRBJ1-1, with TRBD1 matching 9 bases. The CDR3 sequence is 14 residues long. Germline CDR1 and CDR2: SGHRS and YFSETQ. The ends lost 4 bases at V and 2 bases at J; junction bases unmatched: 3.

The sample holds a few counts of this clone. V gene TRBV27 combines with J gene TRBJ2-3; TRBD1 matches 9 bases. Germline CDR1 and CDR2: MNHEY and SMNVEV (reference sequence). V shed 7 bases, J shed 2 bases, and the junction held 4 bases outside the gene matches. The CDR3 spans 14 residues. This CDR3 is CASNRGLLTDTQYF. The CDR3 DNA reads TGTGCCAGCAACAGGGGGCTACTCACAGATACGCAGTATTTT.

The chain couples TRBV6-1 to TRBJ2-3; D perhaps matches TRBD1 (6 bases). The germline V gene encodes CDR1 MNHNS and CDR2 SASEGT. The CDR3 contains 16 residues. Between the trimmed V and J ends, which lost 2 bases and 6 bases, there was a span of 18 bases. The CDR3 DNA is TGTGCCAGCAGTGAAAGAACTGGAACAGGGCCGGATACGCAGTATTTT. This gives the protein CASSERTGTGPDTQYF.

The chain employs TRBV4-1 and TRBJ2-3; the D is unclear. The CDR3 sequence is 14 residues long. Trimming took 2 bases from V and 2 from J, leaving 8 bases between them. CDR1 MGHRA and CDR2 YSYEKL come from the germline V gene. The CDR3 DNA reads as TGCGCCAGCAGCCAAAACACCCCCACAGATACGCAGTATTTT. Protein: CASSQNTPTDTQYF.

The genes are TRBV13 and TRBJ2-1; the match to TRBD1 covers 8 bases. Germline values: CDR1 PRHDT, CDR2 FYEKMQ (reference sequence). The CDR3 contains 15 residues. Trimming at V came to 5 bases and at J to 0 bases, leaving 3 bases not matched to a gene. The CDR3 DNA reads as TGTGCCAGCAGCCTGGACAGGGTCTCCTACAATGAGCAGTTCTTC. Translated: CASSLDRVSYNEQFF.

The V call is TRBV7-2, the J call TRBJ2-2; D not certain. The germline V gene has CDR1 SGHTA and CDR2 FQGNSA. V lost 4 bases and J lost 3, with 9 bases in between. This CDR3 contains 14 residues. In DNA, the CDR3 is TGTGCCAGCAGCTATGACCCGGACACCGGGGAGCTGTTTTTT. Translation: CASSYDPDTGELFF.

This chain connects TRBV19 to TRBJ1-1; D uncertain. Trimming shortened V by 4 bases and J by 6 bases, and 15 bases separated the two germline ends. Germline values: CDR1 LNHDA, CDR2 SQIVND (reference sequence). There are 14 residues in the CDR3. CDR3 nucleotide sequence: TGTGCCAGTAGTACCCTTGATTCTAGCGCTGAAGCTTTCTTT. This translates into CASSTLDSSAEAFF.

The CDR3 DNA sequence: TGTGCCAGCAGCCAATTAGCGGGAAGGAACACCGGGGAGCTGTTTTTT. It specifies CASSQLAGRNTGELFF. This chain links TRBV4-2 with TRBJ2-2; 8 nucleotides agree with TRBD2. The CDR3 has 16 residues. V shed 2 bases, J shed 1 base, and the junction held 3 bases outside the gene matches. Germline V CDR1 and CDR2: LGHNA, YNFKEQ.

The CDR3 protein is CASSPKRGSTDTQYF. CDR3 nucleotides: TGTGCCAGCTCACCCAAGAGGGGGAGCACAGATACGCAGTATTTT. The chain is built from TRBV18 and TRBJ2-3; D is perhaps TRBD1 (6 bases). V shed 3 bases and J shed 0 bases, with 10 bases lying between them. This CDR3 has 15 amino acids. The germline CDR1 and CDR2 sequences are KGHSH and LQKENI.

The chain couples TRBV6-4 to TRBJ2-5; D may be TRBD1 or TRBD2 (5 bases each). The CDR3 length is 15 residues. V lost 6 bases and J 2 bases, leaving 16 bases between the germline ends. Germline lookup yields CDR1 MRHNA and CDR2 SNTAGT. The DNA for the CDR3 is TGTGCCAGCAGAGCCTCGGGACCTAATCAAGAGACCCAGTACTTC. It specifies CASRASGPNQETQYF.

The table lists this clone with a count of one. The chain carries TRBV19 and TRBJ2-1; no firm D call. The CDR3 length is 16 residues. In germline, CDR1 is LNHDA, CDR2 SQIVND (reference sequence). V lost 4 bases, J lost 5 bases, and 18 bases lay in between. CDR3 sequence (DNA): TGTGCCAGTAGTACCCAACTGTCCGACCTTCACAATGAGCAGTTCTTC. As protein: CASSTQLSDLHNEQFF.

The CDR3 DNA is TGTGCCAGCAGCGCTACAGGAGAAAACACCGGGGAGCTGTTTTTT. This gives the protein CASSATGENTGELFF. This rearrangement joins TRBV6-4 to TRBJ2-2; weak D call: TRBD1 (5 bases). The CDR3 totals 15 residues. Germline CDR1 reads MRHNA; CDR2 reads SNTAGT. Trimming stripped 6 bases from V and 2 bases from J, with 13 bases between.

The table lists this clone with a few counts. The chain carries TRBV4-2 and TRBJ2-3; D gene uncertain. Between the trimmed V and J ends, which lost 5 bases and 2 bases, there was a span of 14 bases. Germline CDR1 LGHNA, CDR2 YNFKEQ. CDR3 length equals 15 residues. CDR3 amino acids: CASSVSNQATDTQYF. In DNA, the CDR3 is TGTGCCAGCAGCGTGTCTAACCAAGCCACAGATACGCAGTATTTT.

V and J are TRBV30 and TRBJ2-7; D uncertain. With 1 base removed from V and 4 bases from J, the gap between germline ends came to 8 bases. CDR1 is GTSNPN and CDR2 is SVGIG in the germline V gene (reference sequence). This CDR3 spans 12 amino acids. The CDR3 nucleotides read TGTGCCTGGAGTGAAAGAGAGTACGAGCAGTACTTC. Translating it yields CAWSEREYEQYF.

The V call is TRBV5-6, the J call TRBJ2-3; the D is unclear. The V end was cut by 0 bases, the J end by 2 bases, with 10 bases between. The CDR3 is 15 amino acids. Germline values: CDR1 SGHDT, CDR2 YYEEEE. The CDR3 sequence: CASSLDERSTDTQYF. The CDR3 coding sequence is TGTGCCAGCAGCTTGGATGAGAGGTCCACAGATACGCAGTATTTT.

CDR3 sequence reads: CAISASDTQYF. The CDR3 bases are TGTGCCATCTCGGCCTCAGATACGCAGTATTTT. This chain uses TRBV10-3 with TRBJ2-3; D not resolved. CDR3 length equals 11 residues. The germline V gene encodes CDR1 ENHRY and CDR2 SYGVKD. V lost 8 bases and J 4 bases, leaving 7 bases between the germline ends.

This chain connects TRBV30 to TRBJ2-3; TRBD2 might be the D (6 bases). V was trimmed by 7 bases and J by 0 bases, leaving 14 bases between them. The V gene's germline CDR1 is GTSNPN and CDR2 SVGIG (reference sequence). The CDR3 is 14 amino acids. The CDR3 here is CALQSSGSTDTQYF. In DNA, the CDR3 is TGTGCCTTGCAGAGTAGCGGAAGCACAGATACGCAGTATTTT.

The chain combines TRBV9 with TRBJ2-2; 11 bases are shared with TRBD2. The CDR3 consists of 17 residues. The germline V gene encodes CDR1 SGDLS and CDR2 YYNGEE. V dropped 4 bases and J dropped 6; count of bases not matched to a gene: 11. The CDR3 sequence: CASSPKALAGGSGELFF. CDR3 DNA sequence: TGTGCCAGCAGCCCGAAAGCTCTAGCGGGAGGTTCCGGGGAGCTGTTTTTT.

The V gene is TRBV27, the J gene TRBJ2-2; 11 bases match TRBD1. The length of the CDR3 is 18 residues. V gave up 3 bases and J gave up 5 bases; unmatched junction bases: 11. The V gene's germline CDR1 is MNHEY and CDR2 SMNVEV (reference sequence). The CDR3 sequence is CASSLRAVDRGRTGELFF. The CDR3 DNA follows: TGTGCCAGCAGTTTGAGGGCCGTGGACAGGGGGCGTACCGGGGAGCTGTTTTTT.

The CDR3 DNA sequence: TGTGCCAGCAGCGTAGCGGGGCGCGAACCAGATACGCAGTATTTT. It encodes CASSVAGREPDTQYF. The V call is TRBV9, the J call TRBJ2-3; either TRBD1 or TRBD2 may fit D (5 bases each). The CDR3 covers 15 residues. CDR1 and CDR2 (germline): SGDLS, YYNGEE. V lost 0 bases to trimming and J lost 4 bases, with 12 bases between them.

This chain links TRBV6-6 with TRBJ1-5; 7 bases are a match to TRBD1. V was pared by 3 bases and J by 8 bases, with 10 bases of the junction left unmatched. CDR1 is MNHNY, CDR2 SVGAGI, per germline (reference sequence). This CDR3 comprises 15 residues. CDR3 region: CASSYRQGSREPQHF. CDR3 in DNA: TGTGCCAGCAGTTATAGACAGGGCTCACGGGAGCCCCAGCATTTT.